This section outlines one T cell receptor (beta chain) sequence together with its context. The data were obtained in a study of blood T cell repertoires in COVID-19. Study summary: PBMCs, B-cell-depleted T cells, or T cells were the source of the cDNA or gDNA that made up the material.

The trim removed 4 bases at V and 2 bases at J, leaving 2 bases unmatched. Germline CDR1 reads GTSNPN; CDR2 reads SVGIG (reference sequence). The CDR3 is 15 amino acids. Profiling relied on immunoSEQ multiplex PCR, and the TCRdb table lists in-frame clones only, not all of them. The repertoire holds under 200,000 clones, with 84% as singletons. The rearrangement links TRBV30 to TRBJ2-2, with 12 bases fitting TRBD2. Sequenced material: peripheral blood. The sequence derives from a man between 18 and 35 years old with active or convalescent COVID-19. CDR3 coding DNA: TGTGCCTGGACTAGCGGGAGGGCTAACACCGGGGAGCTGTTTTTT. Its protein is CAWTSGRANTGELFF.